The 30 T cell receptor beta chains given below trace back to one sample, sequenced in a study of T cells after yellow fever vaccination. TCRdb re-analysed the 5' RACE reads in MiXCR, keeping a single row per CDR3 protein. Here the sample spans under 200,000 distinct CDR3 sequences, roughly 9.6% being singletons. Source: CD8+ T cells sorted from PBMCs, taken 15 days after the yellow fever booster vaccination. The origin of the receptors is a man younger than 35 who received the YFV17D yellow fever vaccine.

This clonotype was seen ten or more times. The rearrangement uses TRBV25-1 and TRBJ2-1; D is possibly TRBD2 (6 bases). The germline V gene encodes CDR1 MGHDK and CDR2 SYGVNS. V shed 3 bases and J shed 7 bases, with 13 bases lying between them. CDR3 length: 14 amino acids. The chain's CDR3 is CASSDTTSWNEQFF. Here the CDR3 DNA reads TGTGCCAGCAGTGATACGACTAGTTGGAATGAGCAGTTCTTC.

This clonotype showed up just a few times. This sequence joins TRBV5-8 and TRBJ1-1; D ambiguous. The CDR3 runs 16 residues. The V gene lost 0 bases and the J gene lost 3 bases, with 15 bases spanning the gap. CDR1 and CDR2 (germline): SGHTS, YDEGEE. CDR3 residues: CASSLGLQKTYTEAFF. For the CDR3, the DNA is TGTGCCAGCAGCTTGGGGTTGCAGAAAACGTACACTGAAGCTTTCTTT.

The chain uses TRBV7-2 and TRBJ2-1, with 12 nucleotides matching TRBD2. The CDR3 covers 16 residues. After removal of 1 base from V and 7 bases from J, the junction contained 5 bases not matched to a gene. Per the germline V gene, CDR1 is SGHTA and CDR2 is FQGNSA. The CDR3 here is CASSLGGLAGGNEQFF. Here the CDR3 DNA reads TGTGCCAGCAGCTTAGGTGGGCTAGCGGGGGGGAATGAGCAGTTCTTC.

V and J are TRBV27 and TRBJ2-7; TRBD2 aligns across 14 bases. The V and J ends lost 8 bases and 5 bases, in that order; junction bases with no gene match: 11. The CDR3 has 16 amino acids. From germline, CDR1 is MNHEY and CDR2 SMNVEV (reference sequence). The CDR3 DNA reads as TGTGCCAGCGGGCCCCTGACTAGCGGGGGGGTAAACGAGCAGTACGTC. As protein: CASGPLTSGGVNEQYV.

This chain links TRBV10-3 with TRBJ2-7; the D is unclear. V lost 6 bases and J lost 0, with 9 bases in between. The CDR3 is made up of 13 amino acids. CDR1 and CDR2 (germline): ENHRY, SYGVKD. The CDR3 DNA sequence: TGTGCCATCAGCCCTGGGTCCTCCTACGAGCAGTACTTC. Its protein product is CAISPGSSYEQYF.

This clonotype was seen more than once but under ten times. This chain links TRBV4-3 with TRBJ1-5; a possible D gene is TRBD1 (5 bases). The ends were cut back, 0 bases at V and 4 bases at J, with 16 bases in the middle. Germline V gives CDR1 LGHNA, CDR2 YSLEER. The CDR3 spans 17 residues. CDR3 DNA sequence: TGCGCCAGCAGCCAAGACTGGGGAGGGGAAGCGAATCAGCCCCAGCATTTT. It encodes CASSQDWGGEANQPQHF.

The CDR3 loop is CASSYTRTDTQYF. In DNA, the CDR3 is TGTGCCAGCAGTTATACCCGCACAGATACGCAGTATTTT. The V and J genes are TRBV6-5 and TRBJ2-3; D gene unclear. Looked up from germline, CDR1 is MNHEY and CDR2 is SVGAGI. The CDR3 extends over 13 amino acids. V was cut by 3 bases and J by 1 base, with 5 bases left in between.

In nucleotides, the CDR3 is TGCGCCAGCAGCCAAGTTGGCAGCGCTAACTATGGCTACACCTTC. Translating it yields CASSQVGSANYGYTF. The V and J genes are TRBV4-1 and TRBJ1-2; D is ambiguous. Germline CDR1 and CDR2: MGHRA and YSYEKL. CDR3 length: 15 amino acids. V was clipped by 1 base and J by 0 bases, with 9 bases between them.

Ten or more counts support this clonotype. DNA of the CDR3: TGCGCCAGCAGCTTCCGGGGGGGCCAGGCTGAGCAGTTCTTC. Translating gives CASSFRGGQAEQFF. This chain uses TRBV5-1 with TRBJ2-1; TRBD2 aligns across 8 bases. The CDR3 consists of 14 residues. CDR1 and CDR2 (germline): SGHRS, YFSETQ. With 2 bases clipped from V and 9 bases from J, the junction kept 7 bases outside the gene matches.

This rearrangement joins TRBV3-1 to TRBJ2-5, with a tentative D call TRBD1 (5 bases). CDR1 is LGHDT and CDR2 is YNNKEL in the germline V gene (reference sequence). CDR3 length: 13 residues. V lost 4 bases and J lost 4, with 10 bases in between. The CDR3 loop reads CASSPQGAETQYF. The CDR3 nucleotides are TGTGCCAGCAGCCCCCAGGGCGCAGAGACCCAGTACTTC.

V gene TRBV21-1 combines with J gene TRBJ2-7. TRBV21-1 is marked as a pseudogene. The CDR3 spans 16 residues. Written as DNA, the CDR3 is TGTGCCAGCAGCAGAGAGCCAGGACGATCCTCCTACGAGCAGTACGTC. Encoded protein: CASSREPGRSSYEQYV.

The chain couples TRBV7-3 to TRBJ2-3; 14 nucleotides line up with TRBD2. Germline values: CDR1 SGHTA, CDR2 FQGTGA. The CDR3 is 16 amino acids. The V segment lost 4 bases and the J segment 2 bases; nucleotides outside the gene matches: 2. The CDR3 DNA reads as TGTGCCAGCAGCTCGACTAGCGGGGGGGTCACAGATACGCAGTATTTT. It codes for CASSSTSGGVTDTQYF.

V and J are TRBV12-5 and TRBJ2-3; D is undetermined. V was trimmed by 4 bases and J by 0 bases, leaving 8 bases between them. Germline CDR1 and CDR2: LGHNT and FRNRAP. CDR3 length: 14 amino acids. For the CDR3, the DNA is TGTGCTAGTGGTTACACGGTTAGCACAGATACGCAGTATTTT. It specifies CASGYTVSTDTQYF.

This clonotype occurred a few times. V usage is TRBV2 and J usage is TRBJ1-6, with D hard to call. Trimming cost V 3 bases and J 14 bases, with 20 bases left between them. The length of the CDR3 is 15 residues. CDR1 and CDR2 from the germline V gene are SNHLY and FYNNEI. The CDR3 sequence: CASSDASGPGRTLHF. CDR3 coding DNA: TGTGCCAGCAGTGACGCATCAGGTCCCGGGAGAACCCTCCACTTT.

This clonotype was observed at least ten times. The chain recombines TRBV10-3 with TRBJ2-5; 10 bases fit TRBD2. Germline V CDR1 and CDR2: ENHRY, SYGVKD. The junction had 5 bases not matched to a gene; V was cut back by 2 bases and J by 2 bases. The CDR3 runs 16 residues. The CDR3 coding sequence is TGTGCCATCAGTGAGAGGGCTAGCGGGGGACAAGAGACCCAGTACTTC. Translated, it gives CAISERASGGQETQYF.

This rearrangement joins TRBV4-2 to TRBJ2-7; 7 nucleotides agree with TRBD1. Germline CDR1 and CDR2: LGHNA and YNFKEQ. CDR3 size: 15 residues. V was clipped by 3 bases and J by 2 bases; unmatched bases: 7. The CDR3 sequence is CASSHTGTETYEQYF. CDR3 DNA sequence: TGTGCCAGCAGCCATACCGGGACAGAGACCTACGAGCAGTACTTC.

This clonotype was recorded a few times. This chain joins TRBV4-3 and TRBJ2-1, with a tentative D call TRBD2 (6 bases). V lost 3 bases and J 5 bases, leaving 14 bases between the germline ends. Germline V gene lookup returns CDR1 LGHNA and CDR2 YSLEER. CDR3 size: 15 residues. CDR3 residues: CASSHSGTSNNEQFF. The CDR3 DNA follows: TGCGCCAGCAGCCACTCCGGGACTTCAAACAATGAGCAGTTCTTC.

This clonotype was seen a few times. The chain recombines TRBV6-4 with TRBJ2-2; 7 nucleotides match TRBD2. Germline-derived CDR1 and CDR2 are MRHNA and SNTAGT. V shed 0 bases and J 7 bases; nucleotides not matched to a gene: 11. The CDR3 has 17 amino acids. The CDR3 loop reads CASSDSVYASGGGELFF. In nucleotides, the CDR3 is TGTGCCAGCAGTGACTCGGTTTATGCCTCGGGAGGCGGGGAGCTGTTTTTT.

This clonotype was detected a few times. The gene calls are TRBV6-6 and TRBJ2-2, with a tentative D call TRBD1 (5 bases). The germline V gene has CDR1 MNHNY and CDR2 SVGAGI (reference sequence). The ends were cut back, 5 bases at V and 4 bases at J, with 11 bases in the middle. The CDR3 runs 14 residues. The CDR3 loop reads CASSLTGTTGELFF. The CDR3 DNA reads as TGTGCCAGCAGTCTAACAGGAACCACCGGGGAGCTGTTTTTT.

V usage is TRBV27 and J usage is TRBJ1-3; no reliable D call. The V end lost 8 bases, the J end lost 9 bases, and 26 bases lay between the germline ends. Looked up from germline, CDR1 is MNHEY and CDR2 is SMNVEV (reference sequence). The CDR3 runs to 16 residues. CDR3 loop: CASSLRPPGVTGTIYF. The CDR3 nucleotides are TGTGCCAGCTCCCTGAGGCCGCCAGGAGTTACTGGCACCATATATTTT.

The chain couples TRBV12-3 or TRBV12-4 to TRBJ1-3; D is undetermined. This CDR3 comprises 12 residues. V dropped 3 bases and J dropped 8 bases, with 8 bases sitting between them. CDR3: CASSLAVHTIYF. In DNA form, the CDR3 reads TGTGCCAGCAGTTTGGCGGTTCACACCATATATTTT.

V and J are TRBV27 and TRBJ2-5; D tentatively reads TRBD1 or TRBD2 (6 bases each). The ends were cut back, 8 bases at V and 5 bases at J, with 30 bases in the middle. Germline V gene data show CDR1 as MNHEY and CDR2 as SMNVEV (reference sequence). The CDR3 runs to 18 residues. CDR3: CASAETAGQGHLTETQYF. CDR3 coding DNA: TGTGCCAGCGCGGAAACGGCGGGACAAGGACATTTAACGGAGACCCAGTACTTC.

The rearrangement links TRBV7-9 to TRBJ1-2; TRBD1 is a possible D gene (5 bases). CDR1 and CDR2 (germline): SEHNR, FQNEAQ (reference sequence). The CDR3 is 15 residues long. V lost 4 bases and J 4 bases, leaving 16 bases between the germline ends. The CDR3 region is CASSSRDASPYGYTF. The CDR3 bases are TGTGCCAGCAGCTCCCGGGACGCCAGCCCCTATGGCTACACCTTC.

The CDR3 coding sequence is TGTGCCAGCAGCCGCCCCGGACGAACTGAAGCTTTCTTT. As protein: CASSRPGRTEAFF. V gene TRBV27 combines with J gene TRBJ1-1; no firm D call. This CDR3 spans 13 amino acids. V was cut by 6 bases and J by 5 bases, with 13 bases left in between. Germline lookup yields CDR1 MNHEY and CDR2 SMNVEV (reference sequence).

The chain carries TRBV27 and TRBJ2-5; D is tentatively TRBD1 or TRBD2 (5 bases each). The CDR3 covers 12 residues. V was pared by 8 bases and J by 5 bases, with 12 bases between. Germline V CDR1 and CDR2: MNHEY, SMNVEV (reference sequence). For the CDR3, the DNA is TGTGCCAGCCGGGGACGGTTGGAGACCCAGTACTTC. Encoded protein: CASRGRLETQYF.

The CDR3: CASFGDRDYNEQFF. DNA for the CDR3: TGTGCCAGCTTTGGAGACAGGGACTACAATGAGCAGTTCTTC. The V and J genes are TRBV7-9 and TRBJ2-1, with 7 bases lining up with TRBD1. The CDR3 is made up of 14 amino acids. V dropped 8 bases and J dropped 3; count of bases not matched to a gene: 7. Germline CDR1 SEHNR, CDR2 FQNEAQ (reference sequence). The variable domain in full, completed from reference TRBV7-9 and TRBJ2-1, reads DTGVSQNPRHKITKRGQNVTFRCDPISEHNRLYWYRQTLGQGPEFLTYFQNEAQLEKSRLLSDRFSAERPKGSFSTLEIQRTEQGDSAMYLCASFGDRDYNEQFFGPGTRLTVL.

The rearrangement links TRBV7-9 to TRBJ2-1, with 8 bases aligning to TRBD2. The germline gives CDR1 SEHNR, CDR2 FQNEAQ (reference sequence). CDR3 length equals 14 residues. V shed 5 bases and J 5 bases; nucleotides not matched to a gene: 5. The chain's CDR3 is CASSGTSGDNEQFF. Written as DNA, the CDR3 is TGTGCCAGCAGCGGTACTAGCGGTGACAATGAGCAGTTCTTC.

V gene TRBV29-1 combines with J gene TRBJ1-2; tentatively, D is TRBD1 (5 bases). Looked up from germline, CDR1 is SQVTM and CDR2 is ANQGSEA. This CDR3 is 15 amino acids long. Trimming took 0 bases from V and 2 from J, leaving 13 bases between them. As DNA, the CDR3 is TGCAGCGTTGAAGATAGTTCAGGGAAGAACTATGGCTACACCTTC. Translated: CSVEDSSGKNYGYTF.

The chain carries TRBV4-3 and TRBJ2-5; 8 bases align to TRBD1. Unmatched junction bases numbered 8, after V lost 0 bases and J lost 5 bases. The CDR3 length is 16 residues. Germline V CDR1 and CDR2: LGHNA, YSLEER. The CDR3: CASSQDTGQGIETQYF. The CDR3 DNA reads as TGCGCCAGCAGCCAAGATACCGGACAGGGTATCGAGACCCAGTACTTC.

The CDR3 DNA is TGCAGTGCTAGAGATTGGGACAGCTCCTACGAGCAGTACTTC. This codes for CSARDWDSSYEQYF. The rearrangement links TRBV20-1 to TRBJ2-7; 7 positions agree with TRBD1. CDR3 length: 14 residues. The trim removed 0 bases at V and 0 bases at J, leaving 2 bases unmatched. Germline CDR1 is DFQATT and CDR2 is SNEGSKA (reference sequence).